This record concerns one T cell receptor beta chain sequence. The antigen is unknown. Together with a sample-barcoded 5' primer, a J-beta primer mix was included in a second PCR lasting roughly 6 to 12 cycles. In TCRdb, the 5' RACE reads were re-called with MiXCR into one record per CDR3 protein. The sample records roughly 2 million distinct CDR3 sequences, roughly 52% being singletons. Germline CDR1 is SNHLY and CDR2 is FYNNEI. V was pared by 2 bases and J by 8 bases, with 9 bases between. The CDR3 totals 12 residues. These data are taken from a study of blood T cells in healthy people across ages. Study-level points and caveats: Getting older went along with TCR beta diversity per million T cells dropping roughly linearly.

The receptor was isolated from a woman between 40 and 50 years old in good health. This chain uses TRBV2 with TRBJ1-2; D is ambiguous. What was sequenced was blood. The CDR3 nucleotides read TGTGCCAGCAGTGAAAGGATCCGGGGCTACACCTTC. Protein sequence: CASSERIRGYTF.